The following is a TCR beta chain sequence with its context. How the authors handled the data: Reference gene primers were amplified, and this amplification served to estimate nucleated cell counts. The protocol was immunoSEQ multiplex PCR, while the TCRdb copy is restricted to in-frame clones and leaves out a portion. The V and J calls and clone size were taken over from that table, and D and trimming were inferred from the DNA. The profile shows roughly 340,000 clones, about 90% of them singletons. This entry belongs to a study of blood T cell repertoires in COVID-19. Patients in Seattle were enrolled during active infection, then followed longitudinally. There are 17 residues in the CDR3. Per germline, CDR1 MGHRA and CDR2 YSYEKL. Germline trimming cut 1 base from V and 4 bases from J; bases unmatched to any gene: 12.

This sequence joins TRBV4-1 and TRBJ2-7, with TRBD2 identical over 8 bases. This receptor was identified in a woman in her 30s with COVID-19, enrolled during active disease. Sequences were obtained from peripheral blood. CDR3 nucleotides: TGCGCCAGCAGCCAAGCCTCCCTTTGGGGCGGGGGGTACGAGCAGTACTTC. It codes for CASSQASLWGGGYEQYF.